This T cell receptor (beta chain) was retrieved from a study of beta chain features in type 1 diabetes. Whole-study results and caveats: Researchers report that Type 1 diabetes patients had moderately but significantly shorter TCRB CDR3s across all four CD4+ subsets.

Every participating donor gave one draw, a heparinised blood sample averaging approximately 120 mL. Germline-derived CDR1 and CDR2 are SGHTA and FQGNSA. This CDR3 contains 13 residues. Trimming removed 1 base from V and 4 bases from J, with 7 bases in between. The whole isolated RNA underwent reverse transcription, so sequencing captured expressed TCRB transcripts. TCRdb's table, derived via immunoSEQ multiplex PCR, lists solely in-frame clones and lacks some. The repertoire holds roughly 160,000 clones, with approximately 7.8% as singletons. In regard to this clone: The antigen is not known.

The TCR comes from a woman between 40 and 50 years old with type 1 diabetes. This chain connects TRBV7-2 to TRBJ1-2; D uncertain. Sequenced sample: central memory CD4+ T cells from blood. The CDR3 region has the DNA TGTGCCAGCAGCTTAGAGCGTCCCTATGGCTACACCTTC. Translated: CASSLERPYGYTF. The complete variable domain, with remaining parts taken from reference TRBV7-2 and TRBJ1-2, reads GAGVSQSPSNKVTEKGKDVELRCDPISGHTALYWYRQSLGQGLEFLIYFQGNSAPDKSGLPSDRFSAERTGGSVSTLTIQRTQQEDSAVYLCASSLERPYGYTFGSGTRLTVV.